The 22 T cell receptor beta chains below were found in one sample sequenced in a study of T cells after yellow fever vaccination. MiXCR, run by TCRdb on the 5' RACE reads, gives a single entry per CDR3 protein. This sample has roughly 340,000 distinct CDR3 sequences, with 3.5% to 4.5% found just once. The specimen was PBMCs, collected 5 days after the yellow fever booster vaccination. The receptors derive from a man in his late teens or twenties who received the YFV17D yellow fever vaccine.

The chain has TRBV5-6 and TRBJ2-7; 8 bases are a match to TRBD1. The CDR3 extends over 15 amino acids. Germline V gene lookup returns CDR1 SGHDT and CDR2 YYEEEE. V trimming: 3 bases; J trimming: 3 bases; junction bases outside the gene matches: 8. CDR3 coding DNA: TGTGCCAGCAGCTCCACCGGGACAGGAATCTACGAGCAGTACTTC. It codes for CASSSTGTGIYEQYF.

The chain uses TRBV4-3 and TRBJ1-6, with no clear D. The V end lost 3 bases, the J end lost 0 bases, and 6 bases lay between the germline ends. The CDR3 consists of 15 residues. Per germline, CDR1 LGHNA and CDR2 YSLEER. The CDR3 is CASSQQNSYNSPLHF. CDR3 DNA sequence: TGCGCCAGCAGCCAGCAGAACTCCTATAATTCACCCCTCCACTTT.

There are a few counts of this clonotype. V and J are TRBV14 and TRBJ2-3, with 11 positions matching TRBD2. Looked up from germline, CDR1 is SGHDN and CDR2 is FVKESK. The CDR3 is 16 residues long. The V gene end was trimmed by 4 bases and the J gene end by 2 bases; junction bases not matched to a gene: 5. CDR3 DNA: TGTGCCAGCAGCCTTCTAGCGGGGGGCAACACAGATACGCAGTATTTT. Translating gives CASSLLAGGNTDTQYF.

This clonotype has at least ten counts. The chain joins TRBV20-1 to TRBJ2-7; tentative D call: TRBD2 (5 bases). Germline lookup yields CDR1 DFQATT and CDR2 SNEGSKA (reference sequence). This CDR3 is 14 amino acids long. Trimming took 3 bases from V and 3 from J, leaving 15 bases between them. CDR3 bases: TGCAGTGCTAGCGAATCGACCGGGGACTACGAGCAGTACGTC. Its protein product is CSASESTGDYEQYV.

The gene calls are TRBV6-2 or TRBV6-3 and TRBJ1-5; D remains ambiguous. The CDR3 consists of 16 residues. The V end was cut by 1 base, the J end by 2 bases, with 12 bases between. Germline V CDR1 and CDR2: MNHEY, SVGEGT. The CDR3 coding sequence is TGTGCCAGCAGTTACTTGGACGGAGGAGGCAATCAGCCCCAGCATTTT. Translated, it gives CASSYLDGGGNQPQHF.

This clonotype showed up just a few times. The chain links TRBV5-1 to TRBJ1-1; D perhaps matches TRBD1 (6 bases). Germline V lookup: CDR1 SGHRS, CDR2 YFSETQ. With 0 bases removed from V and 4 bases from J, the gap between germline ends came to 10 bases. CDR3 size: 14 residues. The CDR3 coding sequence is TGCGCCAGCAGCTTGGGTTGGGGGCTCACTGAAGCTTTCTTT. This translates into CASSLGWGLTEAFF.

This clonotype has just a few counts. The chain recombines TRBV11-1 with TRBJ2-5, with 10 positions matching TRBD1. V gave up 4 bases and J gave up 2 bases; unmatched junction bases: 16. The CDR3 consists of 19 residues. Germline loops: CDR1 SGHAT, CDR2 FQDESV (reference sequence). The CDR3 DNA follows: TGTGCCAGCAGCTCGCCAAGGCGGGACAGGGGATGGAAACAAGAGACCCAGTACTTC. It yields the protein CASSSPRRDRGWKQETQYF.

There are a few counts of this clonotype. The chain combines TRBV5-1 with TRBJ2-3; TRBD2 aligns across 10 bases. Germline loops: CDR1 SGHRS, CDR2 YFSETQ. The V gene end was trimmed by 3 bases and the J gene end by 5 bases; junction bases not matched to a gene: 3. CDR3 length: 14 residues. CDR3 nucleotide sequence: TGCGCCAGCAGCTGGGGACTAGCGAGAGATACGCAGTATTTT. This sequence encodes CASSWGLARDTQYF.

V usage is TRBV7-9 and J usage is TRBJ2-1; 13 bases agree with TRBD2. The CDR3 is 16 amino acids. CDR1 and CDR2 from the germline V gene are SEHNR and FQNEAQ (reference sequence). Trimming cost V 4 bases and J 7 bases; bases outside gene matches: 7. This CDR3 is CASSWGGLAGRNEQFF. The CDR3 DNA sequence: TGTGCCAGCAGCTGGGGGGGACTAGCGGGGAGGAATGAGCAGTTCTTC.

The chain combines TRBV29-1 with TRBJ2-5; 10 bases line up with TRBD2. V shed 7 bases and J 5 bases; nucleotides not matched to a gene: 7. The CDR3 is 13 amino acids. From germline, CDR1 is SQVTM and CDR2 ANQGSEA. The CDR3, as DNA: TGCAGCGGTAGGGGACTAGCGCTCGAGACCCAGTACTTC. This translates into CSGRGLALETQYF. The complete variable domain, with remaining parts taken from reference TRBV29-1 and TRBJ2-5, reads SAVISQKPSRDICQRGTSLTIQCQVDSQVTMMFWYRQQPGQSLTLIATANQGSEATYESGFVIDKFPISRPNLTFSTLTVSNMSPEDSSIYLCSGRGLALETQYFGPGTRLLVL.

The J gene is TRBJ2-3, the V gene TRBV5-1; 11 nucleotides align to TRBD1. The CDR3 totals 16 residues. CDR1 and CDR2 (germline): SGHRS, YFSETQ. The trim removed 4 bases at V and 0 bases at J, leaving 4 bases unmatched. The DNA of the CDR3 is TGCGCCAGCAGCCCAGGACAGGGGGCTAGCACAGATACGCAGTATTTT. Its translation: CASSPGQGASTDTQYF. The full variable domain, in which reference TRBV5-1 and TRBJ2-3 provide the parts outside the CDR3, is KAGVTQTPRYLIKTRGQQVTLSCSPISGHRSVSWYQQTPGQGLQFLFEYFSETQRNKGNFPGRFSGRQFSNSRSEMNVSTLELGDSALYLCASSPGQGASTDTQYFGPGTRLTVL.

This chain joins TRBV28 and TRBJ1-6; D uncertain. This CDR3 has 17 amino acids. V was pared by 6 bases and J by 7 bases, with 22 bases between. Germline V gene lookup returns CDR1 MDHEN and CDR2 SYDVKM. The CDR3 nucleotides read TGTGCCAGCAGCCAATCCGAGCCGGCCGCAAGGAATTCACCCCTCCACTTT. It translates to CASSQSEPAARNSPLHF.

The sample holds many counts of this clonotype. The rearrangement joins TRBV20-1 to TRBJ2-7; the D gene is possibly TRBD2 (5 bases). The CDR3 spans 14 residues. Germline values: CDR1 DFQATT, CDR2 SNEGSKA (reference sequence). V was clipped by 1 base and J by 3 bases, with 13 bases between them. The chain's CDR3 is CSARGTALGYEQYV. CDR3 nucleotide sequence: TGCAGTGCTAGAGGGACTGCGTTAGGCTACGAGCAGTACGTC.

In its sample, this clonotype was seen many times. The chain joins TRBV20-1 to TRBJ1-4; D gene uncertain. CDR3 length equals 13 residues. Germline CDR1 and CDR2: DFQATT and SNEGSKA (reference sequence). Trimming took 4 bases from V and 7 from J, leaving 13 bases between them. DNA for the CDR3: TGCAGTGCTAAGGGCAGGACGAGTGAAAAACTGTTTTTT. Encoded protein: CSAKGRTSEKLFF.

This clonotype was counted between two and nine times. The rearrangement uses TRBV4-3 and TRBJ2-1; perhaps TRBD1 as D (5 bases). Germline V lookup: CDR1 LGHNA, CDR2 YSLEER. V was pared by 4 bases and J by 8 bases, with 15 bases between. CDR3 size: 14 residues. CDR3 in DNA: TGCGCCAGCAGCCCCGGTGGGGCCCTGGATGAGCAGTTCTTC. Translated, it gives CASSPGGALDEQFF.

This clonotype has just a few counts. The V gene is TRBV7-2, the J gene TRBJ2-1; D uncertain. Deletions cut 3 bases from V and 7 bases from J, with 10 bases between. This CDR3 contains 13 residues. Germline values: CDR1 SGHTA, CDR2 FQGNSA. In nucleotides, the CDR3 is TGTGCCAGCAGCTTCTCCCCGCCGAATGAGCAGTTCTTC. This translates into CASSFSPPNEQFF.

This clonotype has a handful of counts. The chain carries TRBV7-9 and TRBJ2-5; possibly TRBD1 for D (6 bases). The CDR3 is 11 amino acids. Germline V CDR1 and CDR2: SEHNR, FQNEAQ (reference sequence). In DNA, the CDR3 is TGTGTGGGGGCTGCTGAAGAGACCCAGTACTTC. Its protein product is CVGAAEETQYF.

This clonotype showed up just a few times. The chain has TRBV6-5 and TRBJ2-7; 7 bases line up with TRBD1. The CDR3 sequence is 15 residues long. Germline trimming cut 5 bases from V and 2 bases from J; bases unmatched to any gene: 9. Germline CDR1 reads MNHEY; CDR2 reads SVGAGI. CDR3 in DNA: TGTGCCAGCAGTCATCGAAGGGGGCCCCCCTACGAGCAGTACTTC. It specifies CASSHRRGPPYEQYF.

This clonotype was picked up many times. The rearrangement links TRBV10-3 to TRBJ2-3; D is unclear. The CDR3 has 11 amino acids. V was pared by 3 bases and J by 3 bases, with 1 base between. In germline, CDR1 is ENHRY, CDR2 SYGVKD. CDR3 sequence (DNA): TGTGCCATCAGTGATACAGATACGCAGTATTTT. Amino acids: CAISDTDTQYF.

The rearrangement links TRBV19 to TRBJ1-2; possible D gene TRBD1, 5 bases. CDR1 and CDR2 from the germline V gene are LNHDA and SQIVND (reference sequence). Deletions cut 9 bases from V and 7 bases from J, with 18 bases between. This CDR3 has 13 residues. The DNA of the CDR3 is TGTGCCAGCCGTGGAACGGGGGAAGGTGGCTACACCTTC. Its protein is CASRGTGEGGYTF.

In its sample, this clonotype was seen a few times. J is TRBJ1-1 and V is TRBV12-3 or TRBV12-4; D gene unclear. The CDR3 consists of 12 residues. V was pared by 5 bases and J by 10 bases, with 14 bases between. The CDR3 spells CASSLPLRTAFF. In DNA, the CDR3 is TGTGCCAGCAGTCTCCCCTTACGTACAGCTTTCTTT.

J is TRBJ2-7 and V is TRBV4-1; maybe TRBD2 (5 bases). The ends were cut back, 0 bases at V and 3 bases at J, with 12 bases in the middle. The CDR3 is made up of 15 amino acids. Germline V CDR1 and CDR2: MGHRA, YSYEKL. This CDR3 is CASSQEAGAGYEQYF. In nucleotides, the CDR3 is TGCGCCAGCAGCCAAGAGGCGGGTGCCGGCTACGAGCAGTACTTC.